The 29 T cell receptor beta chains given below trace back to one sample, sequenced in a study of cytomegalovirus exposure and HLA in healthy donors. Both 60 Vbeta primers and 13 Jbeta primers went into the PCR. Data came from immunoSEQ multiplex PCR; TCRdb stores just in-frame clones and leaves some out. Here the sample spans 90,000 to 150,000 clones, approximately 77% being singletons. Sequencing was carried out using PBMCs. All receptors come from a man aged 50 to 59 in good health and CMV-seropositive.

The gene calls are TRBV5-1 and TRBJ2-1; 8 bases are shared with TRBD2. This CDR3 contains 14 residues. From germline, CDR1 is SGHRS and CDR2 YFSETQ. Trimming at V came to 6 bases and at J to 7 bases, leaving 9 bases not matched to a gene. Here the CDR3 reads CASTGAGAGNEQFF. CDR3 bases: TGCGCCAGCACAGGAGCGGGAGCGGGGAATGAGCAGTTCTTC.

CDR3 in DNA: TGTGCCAGCAGCTCCCAAGGGACAGGGTTCCATGAGCAGTTCTTC. Encoded protein: CASSSQGTGFHEQFF. The chain links TRBV7-2 to TRBJ2-1; 9 nucleotides match TRBD1. V lost 4 bases and J lost 8; bases outside the gene matches: 9. This CDR3 comprises 15 residues. Germline V lookup: CDR1 SGHTA, CDR2 FQGNSA.

The rearrangement uses TRBV28 and TRBJ1-1; 7 bases match TRBD1. There are 14 residues in the CDR3. Losses at the gene ends were 6 bases for V and 4 bases for J; bases not matched to a gene: 8. Germline CDR1 and CDR2: MDHEN and SYDVKM. CDR3 region: CASRKGARGTEAFF. The CDR3 coding sequence is TGTGCCAGCAGGAAGGGGGCGAGGGGCACTGAAGCTTTCTTT.

Only a few counts were recorded for this clone. The chain recombines TRBV6-1 with TRBJ1-2; D is unresolved. CDR3 length equals 14 residues. Trimming stripped 3 bases from V and 1 base from J, with 9 bases between. Germline-derived CDR1 and CDR2 are MNHNS and SASEGT. CDR3: CASSDGGNNYGYTF. The CDR3 DNA follows: TGTGCCAGCAGTGACGGAGGGAATAACTATGGCTACACCTTC.

The rearrangement joins TRBV14 to TRBJ2-4; D not resolved. The V end was cut by 5 bases, the J end by 16 bases, with 18 bases between. The CDR3 length is 12 residues. Germline V CDR1 and CDR2: SGHDN, FVKESK. The CDR3 nucleotides are TGTGCCAGCAGCTCCTCGGGTCTCGTTTCCTACTTC. Its protein is CASSSSGLVSYF.

This chain uses TRBV7-2 with TRBJ1-2, with 7 bases fitting TRBD1. The CDR3 is 15 amino acids. Germline CDR1 reads SGHTA; CDR2 reads FQGNSA. Trimming cost V 4 bases and J 1 base; bases outside gene matches: 6. The CDR3 reads CASSSYRGVNYGYTF. CDR3 bases: TGTGCCAGCAGCTCATACAGGGGAGTTAACTATGGCTACACCTTC.

V is TRBV30 and J is TRBJ1-1; unclear D gene. Germline CDR1 reads GTSNPN; CDR2 reads SVGIG (reference sequence). This CDR3 spans 12 amino acids. The ends were cut back, 3 bases at V and 1 base at J, with 6 bases in the middle. CDR3 residues: CAWSVSNTEAFF. CDR3 in DNA: TGTGCCTGGAGCGTCTCGAACACTGAAGCTTTCTTT.

The chain recombines TRBV27 with TRBJ2-6; perhaps TRBD2 as D (5 bases). Per germline, CDR1 MNHEY and CDR2 SMNVEV (reference sequence). V was shortened by 5 bases and J by 0 bases, with 5 bases between the two germline ends. This CDR3 region has 14 residues. The CDR3 loop reads CASSTSSGANVLTF. CDR3 coding DNA: TGTGCCAGCAGTACTAGCTCTGGGGCCAACGTCCTGACTTTC.

This sequence joins TRBV29-1 and TRBJ2-3; a weak D match, TRBD2 (7 bases). Germline CDR1 is SQVTM and CDR2 is ANQGSEA. CDR3 length equals 14 residues. V was pared by 6 bases and J by 5 bases, with 18 bases between. The CDR3 DNA sequence: TGCAGCGTCACGGGGGGCTCATTAGGAGATACGCAGTATTTT. Translation gives CSVTGGSLGDTQYF.

The chain is built from TRBV2 and TRBJ2-7, with D uncertain. Deletions cut 1 base from V and 3 bases from J, with 10 bases between. The CDR3 runs 14 residues. Germline loops: CDR1 SNHLY, CDR2 FYNNEI. The CDR3 spells CASSEVGGFYEQYF. The CDR3 DNA follows: TGTGCCAGCAGTGAAGTCGGCGGATTCTACGAGCAGTACTTC.

The CDR3 DNA reads as TGTGCCAGCAGCTTTGGACTAGCGGTAAGCACAGATACGCAGTATTTT. The encoded protein is CASSFGLAVSTDTQYF. V usage is TRBV13 and J usage is TRBJ2-3; TRBD2 agrees at 10 bases. Trimming removed 3 bases from V and 0 bases from J; junction bases left unmatched: 3. This CDR3 contains 16 residues. Germline loops: CDR1 PRHDT, CDR2 FYEKMQ (reference sequence).

V usage is TRBV28 and J usage is TRBJ1-4, with a possible D match to TRBD1 (5 bases). CDR1 is MDHEN, CDR2 SYDVKM, per germline. This CDR3 is 14 amino acids long. V lost 4 bases and J lost 7, with 13 bases in between. The CDR3 spells CASSSVRGGEKLFF. In DNA form, the CDR3 reads TGTGCCAGCAGTTCCGTTAGGGGCGGTGAAAAACTGTTTTTT.

This clone was recorded only once. This chain joins TRBV30 and TRBJ1-1, with D uncertain. Trimming took off 0 bases at V and 2 bases at J, with 7 bases between the two ends. Germline V gene sequence: CDR1 GTSNPN, CDR2 SVGIG (reference sequence). The length of the CDR3 is 13 residues. CDR3 residues: CAWSVAVNTEAFF. CDR3 coding DNA: TGTGCCTGGAGTGTGGCTGTAAACACTGAAGCTTTCTTT.

This chain links TRBV6-5 with TRBJ1-1; a possible D gene is TRBD1 (6 bases). The CDR3 is 16 residues long. V gave up 4 bases and J gave up 5 bases, with 20 bases separating them. Germline-derived CDR1 and CDR2 are MNHEY and SVGAGI. The CDR3 nucleotides read TGTGCCAGCAGTTTATTCCGGGGGGGCCGGGGGACTGAAGCTTTCTTT. Translated: CASSLFRGGRGTEAFF.

The chain recombines TRBV11-2 with TRBJ1-2, with D hard to call. Germline CDR1 and CDR2: SGHAT and FQNNGV. V was clipped by 7 bases and J by 3 bases, with 15 bases between them. This CDR3 is built from 14 residues. The CDR3 here is CASTPRVGYYGYTF. The CDR3 region has the DNA TGTGCCAGCACCCCTCGAGTGGGCTACTATGGCTACACCTTC.

In nucleotides, the CDR3 is TGCGCCAGCAGCTTGGATCGAGGCAGCTCTGACGAGCAGTACTTC. Translated, it gives CASSLDRGSSDEQYF. The V and J genes are TRBV5-1 and TRBJ2-7, with D unresolved. CDR1 is SGHRS, CDR2 YFSETQ, per germline. Trimming shortened V by 0 bases and J by 5 bases, and 15 bases separated the two germline ends. The CDR3 is 15 residues long. The variable domain in full, completed from reference TRBV5-1 and TRBJ2-7, reads KAGVTQTPRYLIKTRGQQVTLSCSPISGHRSVSWYQQTPGQGLQFLFEYFSETQRNKGNFPGRFSGRQFSNSRSEMNVSTLELGDSALYLCASSLDRGSSDEQYFGPGTRLTVT.

In this sample, this clone turned up a few times. The chain couples TRBV5-1 to TRBJ1-1, with 9 bases lining up with TRBD1. The CDR3 length is 15 residues. Germline CDR1 reads SGHRS; CDR2 reads YFSETQ. The J segment lost 1 base and the V segment lost 4 bases, leaving 5 bases of the junction unmatched. Written as DNA, the CDR3 is TGCGCCAGCAGCGTGGAGGGACAGGGGAACACTGAAGCTTTCTTT. Its translation: CASSVEGQGNTEAFF.

The gene calls are TRBV7-6 and TRBJ1-1, with D uncertain. The length of the CDR3 is 15 residues. Looked up from germline, CDR1 is SGHVS and CDR2 is FNYEAQ. Trimming took 8 bases from V and 2 from J, leaving 18 bases between them. In DNA form, the CDR3 reads TGTGCCAGCCGCCCATTCCCCGGGGATAACACTGAAGCTTTCTTT. This codes for CASRPFPGDNTEAFF.

Points on this clone: The same CDR3 also results from other DNA sequences found in this sample. The rearrangement joins TRBV30 to TRBJ1-5; 8 positions match TRBD1. Germline assignment: CDR1 GTSNPN and CDR2 SVGIG (reference sequence). Trimming cost V 0 bases and J 2 bases; bases outside gene matches: 3. This CDR3 spans 15 amino acids. The CDR3 is CAWSVPGGRNQPQHF. Here the CDR3 DNA reads TGTGCCTGGAGTGTACCAGGGGGCCGCAATCAGCCCCAGCATTTT. The full variable domain, its missing parts supplied by reference TRBV30 and TRBJ1-5, is SQTIHQWPATLVQPVGSPLSLECTVEGTSNPNLYWYRQAAGRGLQLLFYSVGIGQISSEVPQNLSASRPQDRQFILSSKKLLLSDSGFYLCAWSVPGGRNQPQHFGDGTRLSIL.

The chain employs TRBV6-5 and TRBJ2-1; 7 nucleotides align to TRBD1. This CDR3 has 15 amino acids. Germline CDR1 reads MNHEY; CDR2 reads SVGAGI. Germline trimming cut 6 bases from V and 5 bases from J; bases unmatched to any gene: 10. In DNA form, the CDR3 reads TGTGCCAGCAGCCCTGGACAGGCCCTAAACAATGAGCAGTTCTTC. Residues: CASSPGQALNNEQFF.

A few counts support this clone. This chain joins TRBV11-3 and TRBJ2-1; 9 bases map to TRBD1. This CDR3 has 12 amino acids. Germline lookup yields CDR1 SGHNT and CDR2 YENEEA. V trimming: 5 bases; J trimming: 16 bases; junction bases outside the gene matches: 9. CDR3 nucleotides: TGTGCCAGCAGCACACGGACAGGGGCGGCTTTCTTC. Amino acids: CASSTRTGAAFF.

The rearrangement links TRBV5-1 to TRBJ2-1, with D tentatively TRBD2 (6 bases). CDR1 and CDR2 from the germline V gene are SGHRS and YFSETQ. This CDR3 region has 14 residues. Trimming stripped 4 bases from V and 4 bases from J, with 12 bases between. The CDR3 nucleotides read TGCGCCAGCAGCCCCGCCGGGGGTTACAATGAGCAGTTCTTC. As protein: CASSPAGGYNEQFF.

V and J are TRBV5-1 and TRBJ2-7; the match to TRBD2 covers 7 bases. Germline V gene sequence: CDR1 SGHRS, CDR2 YFSETQ. Trimming removed 0 bases from V and 3 bases from J; junction bases left unmatched: 9. The length of the CDR3 is 16 residues. The CDR3 DNA reads as TGCGCCAGCAGCTTGGGGGAGGGTTCCCCTCTCTACGAGCAGTACTTC. Its protein is CASSLGEGSPLYEQYF.

This chain joins TRBV5-1 and TRBJ2-1, with 8 bases identical to TRBD2. The junction had 8 bases not matched to a gene; V was cut back by 6 bases and J by 6 bases. This CDR3 comprises 14 residues. Germline V gene lookup returns CDR1 SGHRS and CDR2 YFSETQ. The chain's CDR3 is CASTSGGAVNEQFF. The CDR3 DNA reads as TGCGCCAGCACCAGCGGGGGTGCTGTCAATGAGCAGTTCTTC.

The chain couples TRBV6-5 to TRBJ2-7; a weak D match, TRBD1 (5 bases). Trimming left V 5 bases short and J 5 bases short, with 19 bases between. The CDR3 covers 15 residues. The germline V gene has CDR1 MNHEY and CDR2 SVGAGI. DNA for the CDR3: TGTGCCAGCAGTCCTCCGACAGAGACAGTGCACGAGCAGTACTTC. It yields the protein CASSPPTETVHEQYF.

V usage is TRBV10-3 and J usage is TRBJ2-1; D perhaps matches TRBD2 (5 bases). CDR3 length equals 12 residues. Germline loops: CDR1 ENHRY, CDR2 SYGVKD. Trimming stripped 6 bases from V and 8 bases from J, with 11 bases between. The CDR3 nucleotides are TGTGCCATCAGGGTGGACGGGGATGAGCAGTTCTTC. Protein sequence: CAIRVDGDEQFF.

This clone occurred a few times. The chain employs TRBV4-2 and TRBJ2-1; TRBD1 is a possible D gene (6 bases). V lost 1 base, J lost 0 bases, and 13 bases lay in between. Germline loops: CDR1 LGHNA, CDR2 YNFKEQ. There are 17 residues in the CDR3. CDR3 sequence (DNA): TGTGCCAGCAGCCAAGTTTGGGACATGAGCTCCTACAATGAGCAGTTCTTC. Translated: CASSQVWDMSSYNEQFF.

The chain joins TRBV2 to TRBJ2-6, with D unclear. Germline assignment: CDR1 SNHLY and CDR2 FYNNEI. The CDR3 totals 14 residues. V dropped 5 bases and J dropped 5 bases, with 10 bases sitting between them. The DNA for the CDR3 is TGTGCCAGCAGTCCACCTTCTAGGGCCAACGTCCTGACTTTC. Its translation is CASSPPSRANVLTF. Combining the CDR3 with reference TRBV2 and TRBJ2-6 gives the whole variable domain EPEVTQTPSHQVTQMGQEVILRCVPISNHLYFYWYRQILGQKVEFLVSFYNNEISEKSEIFDDQFSVERPDGSNFTLKIRSTKLEDSAMYFCASSPPSRANVLTFGAGSRLTVL.

The V gene is TRBV30, the J gene TRBJ1-3; D call uncertain. The CDR3 loop spans 14 amino acids. The V and J ends lost 4 bases and 0 bases respectively, with 10 bases between them. From germline, CDR1 is GTSNPN and CDR2 SVGIG (reference sequence). The chain's CDR3 is CAWKLFSSGNTIYF. The CDR3 region has the DNA TGTGCCTGGAAGTTGTTTAGCTCTGGAAACACCATATATTTT.